Listed here is a single T cell receptor (beta chain). The sample belongs to a study of blood T cell repertoires in COVID-19. As for the study in general: Whether acute or convalescent, the COVID-19 samples came from the United States, Italy and Spain. T cells, B-cell-depleted T cells, or PBMCs supplied cDNA or gDNA.

Per the original methods: Reference gene primer amplification in the assay estimated nucleated cell counts. Data came from immunoSEQ multiplex PCR; TCRdb stores just in-frame clones and leaves some out. That table supplies the V and J calls and clone size; D and trimming were determined from the DNA. The profile shows some 40,000 clones, 85% to 95% of them singletons. Seattle patient enrollment occurred during active infection, with longitudinal follow-up thereafter. In germline, CDR1 is SGHRS, CDR2 YFSETQ. The CDR3 runs to 16 residues. V shed 0 bases and J shed 0 bases, with 7 bases lying between them.

The chain links TRBV5-1 to TRBJ2-6, with D unclear. Material: peripheral blood. The clonotype was recovered from a man aged 50 to 60 with COVID-19, enrolled during active disease. The CDR3 nucleotides are TGCGCCAGCAGCTTGGTAGTGCTCTCTGGGGCCAACGTCCTGACTTTC. Amino acid sequence: CASSLVVLSGANVLTF.